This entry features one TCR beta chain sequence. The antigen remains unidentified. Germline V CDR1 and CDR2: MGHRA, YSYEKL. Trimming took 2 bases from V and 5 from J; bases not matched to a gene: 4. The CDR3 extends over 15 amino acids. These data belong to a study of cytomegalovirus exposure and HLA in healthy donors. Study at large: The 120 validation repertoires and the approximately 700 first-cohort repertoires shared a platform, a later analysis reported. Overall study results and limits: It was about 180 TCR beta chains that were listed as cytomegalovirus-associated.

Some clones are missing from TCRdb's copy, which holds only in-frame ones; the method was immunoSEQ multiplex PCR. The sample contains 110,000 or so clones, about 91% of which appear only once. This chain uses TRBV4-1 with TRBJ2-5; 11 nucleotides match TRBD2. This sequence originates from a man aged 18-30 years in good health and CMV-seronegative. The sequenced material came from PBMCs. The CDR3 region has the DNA TGCGCCAGCAGCCAACTATCTAGCGGGAGGGAGACCCAGTACTTC. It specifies CASSQLSSGRETQYF.